Listed here are 29 T cell receptor beta chains from one sample, sequenced in a study of T cells expressing NK-cell markers. With the 5' RACE reads reprocessed, TCRdb shows one record per CDR3 protein and no DNA. This sample's clone table lists about 260,000 distinct CDR3 sequences. Sequenced sample: blood T cells: a sorted CD56 or NKG2C T cell subset, CD4+ or CD8+ T cells, or bulk PBMC T cells (not recorded which). Receptor source: a woman aged 18 to 69 in good health.

The chain has TRBV7-9 and TRBJ2-1. This CDR3 is 13 amino acids long. Germline-derived CDR1 and CDR2 are SEHNR and FQNEAQ (reference sequence). The CDR3: CASSLALDNEQFF.

The genes are TRBV7-8 and TRBJ1-5; absent DNA, TCRdb's TRBD1 call cannot be checked. The CDR3 covers 14 residues. CDR1 and CDR2 from the germline V gene are SGHVS and FQNEAQ. CDR3 region: CASSIGQGNQPQHF. Combining the CDR3 with reference TRBV7-8 and TRBJ1-5 gives the whole variable domain GAGVSQSPRYKVAKRGQDVALRCDPISGHVSLFWYQQALGQGPEFLTYFQNEAQLDKSGLPSDRFFAERPEGSVSTLKIQRTQQEDSAVYLCASSIGQGNQPQHFGDGTRLSIL.

The chain employs TRBV7-2 and TRBJ2-5; TCRdb designates TRBD2, a call that cannot be tested without DNA. Germline V gene lookup returns CDR1 SGHTA and CDR2 FQGNSA. The CDR3 is 14 amino acids. Here the CDR3 reads CASKWRGGVETQYF.

The J gene is TRBJ2-4, the V gene TRBV4-1; the TCRdb call, TRBD2, lacks DNA for checking. CDR1 and CDR2 from the germline V gene are MGHRA and YSYEKL. The CDR3 has 19 residues. The CDR3 protein is CASSQDWEGQLLAKNIQYF.

The rearrangement uses TRBV6-1 and TRBJ1-5; TCRdb selects TRBD1, and the lack of DNA leaves this call unchecked. CDR1 and CDR2 from the germline V gene are MNHNS and SASEGT. The CDR3 length is 16 residues. CDR3 in amino acids: CASLPGKGLSNQPQHF.

The chain recombines TRBV14 with TRBJ2-5; the D call of TRBD1 rests on TCRdb alone, since no DNA is present to check it. The CDR3 runs to 16 residues. CDR1 is SGHDN, CDR2 FVKESK, per germline. The CDR3 sequence is CASSQRLWPGQETQYF.

This chain connects TRBV7-9 to TRBJ2-3. The CDR3 length is 12 residues. Germline CDR1 is SEHNR and CDR2 is FQNEAQ (reference sequence). CDR3 residues: CASSVDTDTQYF.

This chain links TRBV5-5 with TRBJ2-7; TCRdb's D call of TRBD1 is untestable without DNA. Germline lookup yields CDR1 SGHKS and CDR2 YYEKEE (reference sequence). The CDR3 spans 13 residues. Here the CDR3 reads CASSLYRVNEQYF.

The V gene is TRBV6-2 or TRBV6-3, the J gene TRBJ1-1; checking the TCRdb D call of TRBD1 is not possible without DNA. Germline CDR1 is MNHEY and CDR2 is SVGEGT. The CDR3 runs 15 residues. The CDR3 spells CASSDLWTGRTEAFF.

The chain has TRBV12-3 or TRBV12-4 and TRBJ2-1; the TCRdb D gene call, TRBD2, has no DNA to confirm it. The CDR3 runs to 16 residues. CDR3 in amino acids: CASTDAVAGSKNEQFF.

This sequence joins TRBV4-3 and TRBJ1-1. There are 15 residues in the CDR3. CDR1 is LGHNA, CDR2 YSLEER, per germline. The CDR3 spells CASSQVQGKNTEAFF.

The chain combines TRBV29-1 with TRBJ2-1; TCRdb's D call, TRBD2, is unchecked because there is no DNA. Germline values: CDR1 SQVTM, CDR2 ANQGSEA. CDR3 size: 13 residues. CDR3 sequence reads: CSVSSGRAFEQFF.

The J gene is TRBJ2-3, the V gene TRBV20-1; TCRdb calls TRBD1, which cannot be checked without DNA. Germline V gene data show CDR1 as DFQATT and CDR2 as SNEGSKA (reference sequence). The CDR3 totals 14 residues. CDR3 residues: CSAKPGREADTQYF.

The chain carries TRBV6-5 and TRBJ1-2; as DNA is missing, the TRBD1 call by TCRdb cannot be tested. The CDR3 extends over 14 amino acids. From germline, CDR1 is MNHEY and CDR2 SVGAGI. The CDR3 loop is CASSYSNLSGGYTF.

CDR3 sequence reads: CASSYRVRYEQYF. The J gene is TRBJ2-7, the V gene TRBV6-5. Germline CDR1 and CDR2: MNHEY and SVGAGI. The CDR3 runs 13 residues.

The genes are TRBV7-9 and TRBJ1-1. CDR3 length equals 15 residues. The germline V gene encodes CDR1 SEHNR and CDR2 FQNEAQ (reference sequence). The CDR3: CASSLVGGVNTEAFF.

The chain joins TRBV12-3 or TRBV12-4 to TRBJ1-4. The CDR3 is made up of 12 amino acids. CDR3 residues: CASGYWGEKLFF.

The chain recombines TRBV12-3 or TRBV12-4 with TRBJ2-1. The CDR3 loop spans 13 amino acids. CDR3 residues: CASSSYLGRGQFF.

The chain recombines TRBV6-4 with TRBJ1-1; the D call of TRBD1 rests on TCRdb alone, since no DNA is present to check it. The CDR3 is 19 amino acids. Germline V gene data show CDR1 as MRHNA and CDR2 as SNTAGT. The CDR3: CASSREFGQGRILRTEAFF.

The chain couples TRBV9 to TRBJ2-3; absent DNA, TCRdb's TRBD1 call cannot be checked. Germline V lookup: CDR1 SGDLS, CDR2 YYNGEE. This CDR3 comprises 14 residues. CDR3 sequence: CASSVGGVIDTQYF.

This chain connects TRBV6-1 to TRBJ1-6; the TCRdb D gene call, TRBD1, has no DNA to confirm it. The CDR3 has 14 residues. Germline CDR1 reads MNHNS; CDR2 reads SASEGT. Here the CDR3 reads CASRRGGGNSPLHF.

The V gene is TRBV6-2 or TRBV6-3, the J gene TRBJ2-5; TCRdb designates TRBD2, a call that cannot be tested without DNA. CDR1 and CDR2 from the germline V gene are MNHEY and SVGEGT. The length of the CDR3 is 16 residues. CDR3 amino acids: CASALGTSAVEETQYF.

The chain is built from TRBV19 and TRBJ1-6; TCRdb's D call of TRBD1 is untestable without DNA. Germline CDR1 LNHDA, CDR2 SQIVND (reference sequence). CDR3 length equals 15 residues. The CDR3 protein is CASSQGTEHNSPLHF.

The J gene is TRBJ2-1, the V gene TRBV7-9; the D gene TCRdb calls, TRBD1, cannot be checked with no DNA. The germline V gene encodes CDR1 SEHNR and CDR2 FQNEAQ (reference sequence). The CDR3 runs 13 residues. The CDR3 here is CASRAAGNNEQFF.

The chain couples TRBV4-3 to TRBJ1-1. CDR3 size: 11 residues. Germline CDR1 reads LGHNA; CDR2 reads YSLEER. CDR3 loop: CASSQEWEWGF.

The chain employs TRBV4-3 and TRBJ2-2; TCRdb lists TRBD1, though no DNA is available to test this call. The germline CDR1 and CDR2 sequences are LGHNA and YSLEER. The CDR3 spans 16 residues. CDR3: CASSQLRTGFTGELFF.

The V and J genes are TRBV12-3 or TRBV12-4 and TRBJ1-5. The CDR3 is 15 residues long. This CDR3 reads CASSFQGISNQPQHF.

V usage is TRBV6-5 and J usage is TRBJ1-1; TCRdb's assignment of TRBD1 cannot be checked, as there is no DNA. In germline, CDR1 is MNHEY, CDR2 SVGAGI. This CDR3 has 14 amino acids. The chain's CDR3 is CASSWDRGNTEAFF.

This chain connects TRBV28 to TRBJ2-2; TCRdb reports TRBD1, a call that lacks DNA to check it against. Per germline, CDR1 MDHEN and CDR2 SYDVKM. CDR3 length equals 15 residues. CDR3 amino acids: CASSPIGGRTGELFF.